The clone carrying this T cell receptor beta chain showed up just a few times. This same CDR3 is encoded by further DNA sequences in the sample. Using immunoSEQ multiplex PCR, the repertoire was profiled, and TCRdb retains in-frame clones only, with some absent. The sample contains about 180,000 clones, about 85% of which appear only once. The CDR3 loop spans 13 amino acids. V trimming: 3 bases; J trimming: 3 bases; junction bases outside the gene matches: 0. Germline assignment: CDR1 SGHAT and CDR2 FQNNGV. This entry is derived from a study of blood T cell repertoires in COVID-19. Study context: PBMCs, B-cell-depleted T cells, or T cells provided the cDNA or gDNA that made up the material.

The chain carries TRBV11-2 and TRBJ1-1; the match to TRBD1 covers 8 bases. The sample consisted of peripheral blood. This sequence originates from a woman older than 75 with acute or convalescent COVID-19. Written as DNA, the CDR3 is TGTGCCAGCAGCTTGGACAGGGACACTGAAGCTTTCTTT. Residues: CASSLDRDTEAFF.